Listed below are T cell receptor beta chains from one sample, sequenced in a study of cytomegalovirus exposure and HLA in healthy donors. Sequencing used immunoSEQ multiplex PCR; TCRdb keeps in-frame clones, though not all of them. This sample has about 270,000 clones, with 70% to 90% found just once. The specimen sequenced was PBMCs. All receptors derive from a woman aged 18-29 years in good health and CMV-seronegative. CDR3s include the opening cysteine and the closing phenylalanine or tryptophan. Each record gives: D gene, J gene, V gene, clone size, CDR3 DNA, CDR3 protein. A D gene is named only where the DNA matches it firmly. Clone size, where shown, is once, few, many, or a class for clones that have expanded.

TRBD1 | TRBJ1-1 | TRBV2 | . | TGTGCCAGCACCGGACAGGGGAGTAACACTGAAGCTTTCTTT | CASTGQGSNTEAFF
TRBD2 | TRBJ2-1 | TRBV4-2 | . | TGTGCCAGCAGCCAAGAAGGACTAGCGGCCCGCGGTGGGCAGTTCTTC | CASSQEGLAARGGQFF
. | TRBJ2-5 | TRBV7-8 | few | TGTGCCAGCTCCGGGAGCCAAGAGACCCAGTACTTC | CASSGSQETQYF
TRBD1 | TRBJ2-3 | TRBV29-1 | . | TGCAGCGTTGAGGATCGAGGGGGCGATAGCACAGATACGCAGTATTTT | CSVEDRGGDSTDTQYF
. | TRBJ1-2 | TRBV30 | . | TGTGCCTGGAGGGGCGCGGGCAGGCTCTATGGCTACACCTTC | CAWRGAGRLYGYTF
TRBD2 | TRBJ2-7 | TRBV19 | . | TGTGCCAGTAGTGTTACTAGCGACCGGTCCTACGAGCAGTACTTC | CASSVTSDRSYEQYF
. | TRBJ2-3 | TRBV5-1 | . | TGCGCCAGCAGCTTGGCCCAGAGGGATACGCAGTATTTT | CASSLAQRDTQYF
. | TRBJ2-7 | TRBV6-5 | . | TGTGCCAGCAGGCAGGGGTACGAGCAGTACTTC | CASRQGYEQYF
. | TRBJ1-5 | TRBV9 | few | TGTGCCAGCAGCCCCGAGGGAGGGGAGAATCAGCCCCAGCATTTT | CASSPEGGENQPQHF
TRBD2 | TRBJ2-1 | TRBV9 | once | TGTGCCAGCAGCGGGAGGACTAGCGGAAACAATGAGCAGTTCTTC | CASSGRTSGNNEQFF
TRBD1 | TRBJ2-7 | TRBV6-5 | . | TGTGCCAGCAGTACGACAGGGGTGGACGACGAGCAGTACTTC | CASSTTGVDDEQYF
. | TRBJ2-7 | TRBV5-1 | . | TGCGCCAGCAGCCCGCCAGGACAGCCCTACGAGCAGTACTTC | CASSPPGQPYEQYF
. | TRBJ2-7 | TRBV18 | . | TGTGCCAGCTCACCAGGGTGGGAGTACGAGCAGTACTTC | CASSPGWEYEQYF
TRBD1 | TRBJ2-6 | TRBV6-1 | . | TGTGCCAGCAGTGGGACAGGGGGCGCTGGGGCCAACGTCCTGACTTTC | CASSGTGGAGANVLTF
. | TRBJ2-1 | TRBV7-9 | . | TGTGCCAGCAGCGCATCCTCGGACTCTCTGAGCTACAATGAGCAGTTCTTC | CASSASSDSLSYNEQFF
. | TRBJ1-2 | TRBV19 | . | TGTGCCAGTAGTATAGTTCCGGGGGGGAGCTATGGCTACACCTTC | CASSIVPGGSYGYTF
TRBD1 | TRBJ1-2 | TRBV5-1 | . | TGCGCCAGCAGTTCGGGACAGGGGGTTGAGGTCTATGGCTACACCTTC | CASSSGQGVEVYGYTF
. | TRBJ2-2 | TRBV10-2 | . | TGCGCCAGCAGTGAGGACTCCGAGCTGTTTTTT | CASSEDSELFF
. | TRBJ2-7 | TRBV6-1 | once | TGTGCCAGCAGTGTCGAGGGGGCGCGGGGAAGAGAGCAGTACTTC | CASSVEGARGREQYF
. | TRBJ1-5 | TRBV29-1 | . | TGCAGCGTTGGATCGGGTCACCGCAATCAGCCCCAGCATTTT | CSVGSGHRNQPQHF
. | TRBJ2-7 | TRBV6-5 | . | TGTGCCAGCGGGCCCTACCCCTACGAGCAGTACTTC | CASGPYPYEQYF
TRBD2 | TRBJ2-1 | TRBV27 | . | TGTGCCAGCAGTCAGGGACTAGCGGGGACCTCCTACAATGAGCAGTTCTTC | CASSQGLAGTSYNEQFF
TRBD1 | TRBJ1-2 | TRBV5-1 | . | TGCGCCAGCAGCCCAAGAAAGGGACAGGGAAAAATATTGCTTGGCTACACCTTC | CASSPRKGQGKILLGYTF
. | TRBJ1-6 | TRBV11-2 | . | TGTGCCAGCAGCACTTTCACAGGGAGACGTTCACCCCTCCACTTT | CASSTFTGRRSPLHF
. | TRBJ2-3 | TRBV7-8 | . | TGTGCCAGCAGCTCCGGGACTGGCGGAATCACAGATACGCAGTATTTT | CASSSGTGGITDTQYF
. | TRBJ1-4 | TRBV5-1 | . | TGCGCCAGCACGGAAGGTCGGGAGAATGAAAAACTGTTTTTT | CASTEGRENEKLFF
TRBD2 | TRBJ2-1 | TRBV11-3 | . | TGTGCCAGCAGCGCAAGTCCCCCCCGGCTAGCGGTTCTTTACAATGAGCAGTTCTTC | CASSASPPRLAVLYNEQFF
TRBD1 | TRBJ1-1 | TRBV28 | . | TGTGCCAGCAGTTTAGGGGGACAGGGGAACACTGAAGCTTTCTTT | CASSLGGQGNTEAFF
TRBD1 | TRBJ1-2 | TRBV18 | . | TGTGCCAGCTCACCGGACAGGATCTATGGCTACACCTTC | CASSPDRIYGYTF
. | TRBJ1-2 | TRBV29-1 | . | TGCAGCGTTGCGGGATACGGCTACACCTTC | CSVAGYGYTF
. | TRBJ2-7 | TRBV10-3 | . | TGTGCCATCAGTGAACGGGGAGACGGCTACGAGCAGTACTTC | CAISERGDGYEQYF
. | TRBJ2-1 | TRBV4-1 | . | TGCGCCAGCAGCCGACCGGGACACCCGCACAATGAGCAGTTCTTC | CASSRPGHPHNEQFF
. | TRBJ2-5 | TRBV5-4 | . | TGTGCCAGCAGCTTGGCCTCGGGGTGGTCAGAGACCCAGTACTTC | CASSLASGWSETQYF
TRBD1 | TRBJ2-3 | TRBV6-1 | . | TGTGCCAGCAGTTGGGGACAGCTCGGTACGCAGTATTTT | CASSWGQLGTQYF
. | TRBJ1-1 | TRBV19 | few | TGTGCCAGTAGTATCGTACCAGGCGGGTTTGAAGCTTTCTTT | CASSIVPGGFEAFF
TRBD1 | TRBJ1-1 | TRBV5-1 | . | TGCGCCAGCAGCTTGTCAACAGGGGGCCGAACTGAAGCTTTCTTT | CASSLSTGGRTEAFF
. | TRBJ2-2 | TRBV13 | . | TGTGCCAGCAGCGGAAGGTTGGGCGACAGCACCACCGGGGAGCTGTTTTTT | CASSGRLGDSTTGELFF
. | TRBJ1-3 | TRBV30 | . | TGTGCCTGGAGTGGGACAGACTCTGGAAACACCATATATTTT | CAWSGTDSGNTIYF
TRBD2 | TRBJ2-1 | TRBV13 | . | TGTGCCAGCTCCCCCTACGGCGGGAGGACCGATGAGCAGTTCTTC | CASSPYGGRTDEQFF
TRBD1 | TRBJ1-4 | TRBV19 | . | TGTGCCAGTAGTACCCGACAGGGGGGGTGGAAACTGTTTTTT | CASSTRQGGWKLFF
TRBD2 | TRBJ2-1 | TRBV7-8 | once | TGTGCCAGCAGCTTAGATATAGCGGGGATCGTCAATGAGCAGTTCTTC | CASSLDIAGIVNEQFF
. | TRBJ2-7 | TRBV5-5 | . | TGTGCCAGCAGCTTGGAGGCAGGAAGAAGGTACGAGCAGTACTTC | CASSLEAGRRYEQYF
. | TRBJ2-2 | TRBV4-1 | . | TGCGCCAGCCGGTCAGTAGCGGAGCCGAACACCGGGGAGCTGTTTTTT | CASRSVAEPNTGELFF
TRBD1 | TRBJ1-5 | TRBV5-5 | . | TGTGCCAGCAGCTCCGGGACAGGGTTACAGCCCCAGCATTTT | CASSSGTGLQPQHF
. | TRBJ1-1 | TRBV25-1 | . | TGTGCCAGCAGTCTCCCGGGGGAGACGAACACTGAAGCTTTCTTT | CASSLPGETNTEAFF
. | TRBJ1-2 | TRBV10-3 | . | TGTGCCATCAGCCCAGGACAGAATAACTATGGCTACACCTTC | CAISPGQNNYGYTF
TRBD1 | TRBJ1-5 | TRBV28 | once | TGTGCCAGCAGTTCACTCTCCTCTCTGACAGGGGCGGGCCAGCCCCAGCATTTT | CASSSLSSLTGAGQPQHF
. | TRBJ1-1 | TRBV12-5 | . | TGTGCTAGTGGTTTGGGGACAGAGAACACTGAAGCTTTCTTT | CASGLGTENTEAFF
. | TRBJ1-2 | TRBV6-6 | . | TGTGCCAGCAGGCGACTGGGGCTAGCTAACTATGGCTACACCTTC | CASRRLGLANYGYTF
. | TRBJ1-1 | TRBV19 | . | TGTGCCAGTAGTTGGGGGGAGAACACTGAAGCTTTCTTT | CASSWGENTEAFF
. | TRBJ2-1 | TRBV5-6 | . | TGTGCCAGCAGCTTAGGGGGTGAGCAGTTCTTC | CASSLGGEQFF
TRBD1 | TRBJ1-5 | TRBV7-8 | once | TGTGCCAGCAGCTTCCTCGGGACAGTAAATCAGCCCCAGCATTTT | CASSFLGTVNQPQHF